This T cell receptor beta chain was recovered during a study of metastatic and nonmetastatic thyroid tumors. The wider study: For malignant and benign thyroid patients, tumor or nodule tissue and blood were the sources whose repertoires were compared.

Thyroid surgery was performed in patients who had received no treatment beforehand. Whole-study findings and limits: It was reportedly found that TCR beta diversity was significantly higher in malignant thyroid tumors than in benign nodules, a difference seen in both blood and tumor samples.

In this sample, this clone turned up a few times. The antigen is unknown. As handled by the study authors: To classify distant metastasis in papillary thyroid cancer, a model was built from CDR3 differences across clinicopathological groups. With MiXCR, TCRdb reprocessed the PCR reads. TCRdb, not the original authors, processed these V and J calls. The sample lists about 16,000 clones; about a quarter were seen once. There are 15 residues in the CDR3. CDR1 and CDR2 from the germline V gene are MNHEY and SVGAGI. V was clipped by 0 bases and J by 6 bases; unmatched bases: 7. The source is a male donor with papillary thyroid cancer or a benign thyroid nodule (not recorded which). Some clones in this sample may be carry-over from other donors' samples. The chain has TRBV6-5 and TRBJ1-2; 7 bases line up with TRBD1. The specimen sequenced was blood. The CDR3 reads CASSYSLPGGDGYTF. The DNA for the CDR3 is TGTGCCAGCAGTTACTCCCTACCAGGGGGGGATGGCTACACCTTC.